The 27 T cell receptor beta chains given below trace back to one sample, sequenced in a study of circulating CD8 cells and anti-PD-1 response in melanoma. Live CD3+CD8+TCRalphabeta+ cells were sorted into four subsets by PD-1 and/or TIGIT. The QIAseq Immune Repertoire TCR panel built the libraries from roughly 15 ng of total RNA. TCRdb re-analysed the reads in MiXCR, keeping a single row per CDR3 protein. The table records about 1,000 distinct CDR3 sequences, 5.8% of them present only once. This sample comprised CD8+ T cells from PBMCs, obtained at baseline or after one month of anti-PD-1 therapy (not recorded which). All receptors come from a human donor with melanoma.

In its sample, this clonotype ranks as medium-sized (0.01 to 0.1%). The rearrangement links TRBV7-6 to TRBJ2-2, with TRBD2 matching 10 bases. Germline CDR1 SGHVS, CDR2 FNYEAQ. The junction had 12 bases not matched to a gene; V was cut back by 1 base and J by 4 bases. The CDR3 is 19 residues long. The CDR3 sequence is CASSLDPSSSGGRTGELFF. The CDR3 bases are TGTGCCAGCAGCTTAGACCCTTCCTCTAGCGGGGGCCGCACCGGGGAGCTGTTTTTT.

This clonotype ranks as large (0.1 to 1%). The chain employs TRBV2 and TRBJ1-1; D not certain. V was trimmed by 1 base and J by 1 base, leaving 10 bases between them. The germline V gene encodes CDR1 SNHLY and CDR2 FYNNEI. The CDR3 has 15 residues. CDR3: CASSEVGIRNTEAFF. The CDR3 nucleotides are TGTGCCAGCAGTGAAGTCGGGATACGGAACACTGAAGCTTTCTTT. Full variable domain (remainder filled in from reference TRBV2 and TRBJ1-1): EPEVTQTPSHQVTQMGQEVILRCVPISNHLYFYWYRQILGQKVEFLVSFYNNEISEKSEIFDDQFSVERPDGSNFTLKIRSTKLEDSAMYFCASSEVGIRNTEAFFGQGTRLTVV.

This clonotype is large in the sample. The chain couples TRBV25-1 to TRBJ2-7, with 11 nucleotides matching TRBD1. The germline V gene encodes CDR1 MGHDK and CDR2 SYGVNS. V lost 5 bases, J lost 6 bases, and 9 bases stayed unmatched. The CDR3 runs to 15 residues. In DNA form, the CDR3 reads TGTGCCAGCAGTATGGACAGGGGGCGACGCCGCGAGCAGTACTTC. Its translation is CASSMDRGRRREQYF.

This clonotype is classed as large. The chain has TRBV21-1 and TRBJ1-5; the table assigns TRBD1, which was not confirmed against the DNA. TRBV21-1 is labeled a pseudogene. This CDR3 region has 18 residues. CDR3 in amino acids: CASSKKLTGTPSNQPQHF. As DNA, the CDR3 is TGTGCCAGCAGCAAGAAGCTTACCGGGACCCCAAGCAATCAGCCCCAGCATTTT.

This clonotype is labeled large. J is TRBJ2-7 and V is TRBV27, with D possibly called TRBD1 or TRBD2 (5 bases each). This CDR3 comprises 12 residues. In germline, CDR1 is MNHEY, CDR2 SMNVEV (reference sequence). The V end was cut by 5 bases, the J end by 3 bases, with 8 bases between. CDR3 sequence: CASSRDGYEQYF. The DNA for the CDR3 is TGTGCCAGCAGTCGGGACGGCTACGAGCAGTACTTC.

This clonotype was counted only a few times. Since a much larger clone is just one base distant, this may be a read error. The gene calls are TRBV20-1 and TRBJ2-4; D is possibly TRBD1 (5 bases). The DNA end is a closer match to TRBJ2-1, so the J assignment may be wrong. The germline CDR1 and CDR2 sequences are DFQATT and SNEGSKA (reference sequence). The CDR3 covers 14 residues. The CDR3 here is CSATSDPRGNIQFF. The CDR3 DNA reads as TGCAGTGCTACCTCCGACCCAAGGGGAAACATTCAGTTCTTC.

This clonotype is medium-sized in the sample. The chain joins TRBV19 to TRBJ2-3; D not resolved. The germline V gene has CDR1 LNHDA and CDR2 SQIVND (reference sequence). V lost 5 bases, J lost 1 base, and 7 bases lay in between. The CDR3 runs to 13 residues. CDR3 amino acids: CASSPQGTDTQYF. CDR3 in DNA: TGTGCCAGTAGTCCCCAGGGCACAGATACGCAGTATTTT.

Judged by abundance, this clonotype is medium-sized. The chain couples TRBV19 to TRBJ2-7; D unresolved. The CDR3 covers 12 residues. CDR1 is LNHDA, CDR2 SQIVND, per germline (reference sequence). V lost 6 bases, J lost 3 bases, and 9 bases lay in between. CDR3 DNA: TGTGCCAGTAGCCAAAACTACTACGAGCAGTACTTC. This encodes CASSQNYYEQYF.

This clonotype is large in the sample. This chain joins TRBV18 and TRBJ2-1; 9 bases fit TRBD1. The CDR3 length is 19 residues. The germline V gene has CDR1 KGHSH and CDR2 LQKENI. The J segment lost 7 bases and the V segment lost 4 bases, leaving 20 bases of the junction unmatched. CDR3 sequence: CASSLYDYPTGQGRNEQFF. The CDR3 nucleotides are TGTGCCAGCTCACTTTACGATTATCCTACGGGACAGGGAAGAAATGAGCAGTTCTTC. Using reference TRBV18 and TRBJ2-1 for the parts outside the CDR3, the full variable domain is NAGVMQNPRHLVRRRGQEARLRCSPMKGHSHVYWYRQLPEEGLKFMVYLQKENIIDESGMPKERFSAEFPKEGPSILRIQQVVRGDSAAYFCASSLYDYPTGQGRNEQFFGPGTRLTVL.

By share of the sample, this clonotype is large (0.1 to 1%). The chain combines TRBV24-1 with TRBJ2-7; D is uncertain. Germline V lookup: CDR1 KGHDR, CDR2 SFDVKD. The V and J ends lost 5 bases and 5 bases respectively, with 9 bases between them. This CDR3 has 12 amino acids. The CDR3, as DNA: TGTGCCACCAGTGGTACGGACCACGAGCAGTACTTC. Protein: CATSGTDHEQYF.

This clonotype occurred a few times. The gene calls are TRBV29-1 and TRBJ2-7; possible D gene TRBD1, 6 bases. The germline CDR1 and CDR2 sequences are SQVTM and ANQGSEA. The CDR3 runs 12 residues. Deletions cut 3 bases from V and 4 bases from J, with 10 bases between. The CDR3 region has the DNA TGCAGCGTTGATACAGGGACGTACGAGCAGTACTTC. It encodes CSVDTGTYEQYF.

In its sample, this clonotype ranks as large. This rearrangement joins TRBV20-1 to TRBJ2-1; D is perhaps TRBD1 or TRBD2 (5 bases each). CDR1 and CDR2 (germline): DFQATT, SNEGSKA (reference sequence). V lost 4 bases and J 7 bases, leaving 20 bases between the germline ends. There are 15 residues in the CDR3. CDR3: CSATGPGSRGNEQFF. The CDR3 bases are TGCAGTGCTACGGGACCGGGCTCCAGAGGGAATGAGCAGTTCTTC.

This clonotype is medium-sized (0.01 to 0.1%) by share. This chain links TRBV7-9 with TRBJ2-7; D gene ambiguous. V dropped 5 bases and J dropped 0 bases, with 11 bases sitting between them. This CDR3 is built from 14 residues. The germline V gene has CDR1 SEHNR and CDR2 FQNEAQ (reference sequence). CDR3 nucleotides: TGTGCCAGCAGCCAATGGACCGACTCCTACGAGCAGTACTTC. The encoded protein is CASSQWTDSYEQYF. Supplemented by reference TRBV7-9 and TRBJ2-7, the full variable domain reads DTGVSQNPRHKITKRGQNVTFRCDPISEHNRLYWYRQTLGQGPEFLTYFQNEAQLEKSRLLSDRFSAERPKGSFSTLEIQRTEQGDSAMYLCASSQWTDSYEQYFGPGTRLTVT.

Judged by abundance, this clonotype is large (0.1 to 1%). The chain combines TRBV27 with TRBJ2-2; D is unresolved. Trimming stripped 6 bases from V and 7 bases from J, with 9 bases between. Germline values: CDR1 MNHEY, CDR2 SMNVEV (reference sequence). The CDR3 is made up of 12 amino acids. In nucleotides, the CDR3 is TGTGCCAGCAGAATAGTAGGCGGGGAGCTGTTTTTT. Translated, it gives CASRIVGGELFF.

In its sample, this clonotype is medium-sized. The conserved final phenylalanine or tryptophan is absent from the CDR3, which likely points to a read error. The chain recombines TRBV27 with TRBJ2-3; 13 bases match TRBD2. V was pared by 8 bases and J by 3 bases, with 5 bases of the junction left unmatched. CDR1 and CDR2 (germline): MNHEY, SMNVEV (reference sequence). The CDR3 runs 15 residues. The CDR3 nucleotides read TGTGCCAGCTCCCGGACTAGCGGGAGTACAGATACGCAGTATCTT. Amino acids: CASSRTSGSTDTQYL.

This rearrangement joins TRBV19 to TRBJ2-7, with D perhaps assigned TRBD1 or TRBD2 (5 bases each). Germline V gene lookup returns CDR1 LNHDA and CDR2 SQIVND (reference sequence). V gave up 5 bases and J gave up 2 bases, with 13 bases separating them. The CDR3 consists of 14 residues. CDR3 residues: CASSDGGLTYEQYF. In DNA form, the CDR3 reads TGTGCCAGTAGTGATGGGGGATTGACCTACGAGCAGTACTTC.

This clonotype is labeled large. The rearrangement joins TRBV29-1 to TRBJ2-7; D gene ambiguous. Trimming left V 6 bases short and J 4 bases short, with 13 bases between. The CDR3 has 12 residues. The germline CDR1 and CDR2 sequences are SQVTM and ANQGSEA. The CDR3 here is CSVRLPFYEQYF. CDR3 coding DNA: TGCAGCGTCCGGCTTCCCTTTTACGAGCAGTACTTC.

By share of the sample, this clonotype is medium-sized (0.01 to 0.1%). The chain links TRBV30 to TRBJ2-7, with a possible D match to TRBD1 (5 bases). CDR3 size: 14 residues. Germline-derived CDR1 and CDR2 are GTSNPN and SVGIG (reference sequence). Trimming removed 1 base at V and 1 base at J, with 11 bases between. The CDR3 coding sequence is TGTGCCTGGAGTGACGCAGACAGATCCTACGAGCAGTACTTC. It encodes CAWSDADRSYEQYF.

By share, this clonotype ranks as large (0.1 to 1%). The chain combines TRBV11-2 with TRBJ2-7; TRBD1 matches 8 bases. The CDR3 runs to 16 residues. Germline V CDR1 and CDR2: SGHAT, FQNNGV. V trimming: 4 bases; J trimming: 5 bases; junction bases outside the gene matches: 13. CDR3 amino acids: CASSSFQGALEHEQYF. The CDR3 DNA follows: TGTGCCAGCAGCTCGTTTCAGGGGGCGCTTGAGCACGAGCAGTACTTC.

Note on this clonotype: Possible read error: a much larger clone is one base away. This likely comes from a read error, as the CDR3 has no conserved phenylalanine or tryptophan at its end. The chain joins TRBV19 to TRBJ2-3, with TRBD1 matching 12 bases. J gave up 4 bases and V 5 bases, and 4 bases lay outside the gene matches. CDR1 and CDR2 (germline): LNHDA, SQIVND (reference sequence). The CDR3 is 15 amino acids. The CDR3 DNA reads as TGTGCCAGTAGTTTCCGGGACAGGGGGCCAGATACGCAGTATTCT. Translation gives CASSFRDRGPDTQYS.

This clonotype is large within its sample. The V and J genes are TRBV7-2 and TRBJ2-2, with D unresolved. V was shortened by 5 bases and J by 6 bases, with 10 bases between the two germline ends. The CDR3 has 13 residues. Germline V gene sequence: CDR1 SGHTA, CDR2 FQGNSA. The chain's CDR3 is CASSPRGAGELFF. DNA for the CDR3: TGTGCCAGCAGCCCTCGCGGCGCCGGGGAGCTGTTTTTT.

This clonotype is categorized as large. The chain has TRBV29-1 and TRBJ2-3; no firm D call. Per the germline V gene, CDR1 is SQVTM and CDR2 is ANQGSEA. This CDR3 is built from 10 residues. Deletions cut 5 bases from V and 5 bases from J, with 5 bases between. The chain's CDR3 is CSVREDTQYF. The CDR3 nucleotides read TGCAGCGTTCGAGAAGATACGCAGTATTTT.

This clonotype ranks as medium-sized (0.01 to 0.1%). The rearrangement links TRBV14 to TRBJ2-5; the D is unclear. V dropped 0 bases and J dropped 4 bases, with 9 bases sitting between them. Germline values: CDR1 SGHDN, CDR2 FVKESK. The CDR3 is 14 residues long. CDR3 protein: CASSQDSYGETQYF. The CDR3 DNA follows: TGTGCCAGCAGCCAAGATTCTTATGGAGAGACCCAGTACTTC.

The CDR3 DNA reads as TGTGCCATCAGCGGGGGCGACCAGCAGGTCTACACCTTC. Residues: CAISGGDQQVYTF. The V gene is TRBV10-3, the J gene TRBJ1-2, with D tentatively TRBD1 (6 bases). Trimming left V 6 bases short and J 10 bases short, with 18 bases between. This CDR3 is 13 amino acids long. Germline-derived CDR1 and CDR2 are ENHRY and SYGVKD.

Sample share makes this clonotype large. The rearrangement links TRBV19 to TRBJ1-1; tentatively, D is TRBD1 (5 bases). This CDR3 comprises 15 residues. Trimming removed 2 bases from V and 1 base from J, with 11 bases in between. Germline V CDR1 and CDR2: LNHDA, SQIVND (reference sequence). As DNA, the CDR3 is TGTGCCAGTAGTATAAAATTGACAGAGAACACTGAAGCTTTCTTT. Its protein product is CASSIKLTENTEAFF. The entire variable domain, with the rest obtained from reference TRBV19 and TRBJ1-1, is as follows: DGGITQSPKYLFRKEGQNVTLSCEQNLNHDAMYWYRQDPGQGLRLIYYSQIVNDFQKGDIAEGYSVSREKKESFPLTVTSAQKNPTAFYLCASSIKLTENTEAFFGQGTRLTVV.

This clonotype is judged large. The V call is TRBV24-1, the J call TRBJ2-7, with 11 positions matching TRBD1. J was trimmed by 2 bases and V by 4 bases; bases with no gene match: 6. The germline CDR1 and CDR2 sequences are KGHDR and SFDVKD. The CDR3 consists of 16 residues. For the CDR3, the DNA is TGTGCCACCAGTGAATCCGGGACAGGGGGAACCTACGAGCAGTACTTC. Amino acids: CATSESGTGGTYEQYF.

This chain connects TRBV19 to TRBJ2-6; a weak D match, TRBD1 (6 bases). This CDR3 comprises 15 residues. CDR1 and CDR2 from the germline V gene are LNHDA and SQIVND (reference sequence). Trimming stripped 7 bases from V and 0 bases from J, with 10 bases between. The CDR3 region has the DNA TGTGCCAGTACAGGGACAAGCTCTGGGGCCAACGTCCTGACTTTC. Its protein product is CASTGTSSGANVLTF.